This T cell receptor (beta chain) was identified during a study of a mutant IDH1 vaccine in newly diagnosed glioma (TCRdb year 2021). Turning to the overall study: Patients received eight vaccinations in weeks 1, 3, 5, 7, 11, 15, 19 and 23, corresponding to visits V03 through V10. Vaccination started 4-6 weeks after radiotherapy alone, or was given together with temozolomide cycles in the groups whose treatment included chemotherapy. Before enrollment, patients had received standard therapy of radiotherapy alone, temozolomide alone, or radiochemotherapy with temozolomide; most received the combination. Longitudinal TCRB deep sequencing was performed for about two dozen treated patients wherever samples were available for exploratory analyses. Peripheral blood was drawn at six visits: V03 (baseline), V05, V07, V10, V12 and V13. Of the 32 patients who were treated, about 62% were male and roughly 38% were female, and the mean age was around 40 years.

Receptor amplification or capture employed the immunoSEQ multiplex PCR assay. Following the manufacturer's protocol, the hsTCRB Kit was used to amplify rearranged TCR beta chain sequences. TCRB libraries were sequenced on an Illumina MiSeq. The paper's data handling went like this. Demultiplexing, trimming and gene mapping were performed with the kit vendor's proprietary platform. Not all clones reach the TCRdb copy of this immuneACCESS table, which keeps in-frame sequences only. Checked studies attribute under half of the gap to unresolved V genes and leave the rest unexplained. That table furnishes V, J and clone size, whereas the DNA furnished D and trimming. This sample holds 88,000 or so clones; over 75% were observed only once. The ten biggest clones cover about 2.2% of the sample. Study-level results and caveats: Immune responses induced by the vaccine were seen in 90% to 95% of patients across multiple MHC alleles. Pseudoprogression appeared unrelated to alterations in the top peripheral T cell clonotypes detected by TCRB sequencing. According to the authors, sample limitations meant that analyses of patient blood samples could not be reproduced. PBMC samples for TCRB deep sequencing were selected based on availability.

About this clone: Its antigen is not yet known. Qualities for individual bases were not recorded, and no much larger clone is one base off.

The time point label of this sample denotes: week 23, last vaccination. Each vaccine dose, consisting of 300 ug of a 20-mer mutant IDH1 peptide in Montanide, was administered subcutaneously with topical imiquimod. All donors had newly diagnosed IDH1-mutant astrocytomas of WHO grade 3 or 4 that showed loss of nuclear ATRX. The samples were drawn from NOA16, a multicentre, single-arm, open-label phase I trial in Germany that tested a mutant IDH1 peptide vaccine in humans for the first time. Genomic DNA for TCRB sequencing was extracted from EDTA blood using the DNeasy Blood and Tissue Kit. V ends up 5 bases short and J 2 bases short, with an unmatched junction base count of 5. The germline V gene encodes CDR1 MNHEY and CDR2 SVGAGI. From the cysteine up to the phenylalanine, the CDR3 has a length of 15 residues. The only DNA kept is the CDR3, 45 bases in frame from the first base.

The specimen comprised PBMCs, sampled from a glioma patient whose treatment included an IDH1 peptide vaccine. This sequence uses TRBV6-5 and TRBJ2-3, with TRBD1 identical over 9 junction bases. The receptor was derived from a man aged 25 to 40 with glioma. Some clones in this sample may be carry-over from other donors' samples. The CDR3 here reads CASSTRDRDTDTQYF. The DNA is TGTGCCAGCAGTACCCGGGACAGGGACACAGATACGCAGTATTTT.